The rows below give T cell receptor beta chains drawn from one sample of a study of blood T cell repertoires in COVID-19. Sequencing used immunoSEQ multiplex PCR; TCRdb keeps in-frame clones, though not all of them. The repertoire consists of around 170,000 clones, with about 88% occurring once and the leading ten covering 13% to 15%. Material for sequencing was peripheral blood. These receptors all stem from a man aged 30 to 45 with active or convalescent COVID-19. CDR3s include the opening cysteine and the closing phenylalanine or tryptophan. The listing skips clone size in some rows; elsewhere it reads once, few, many or a size class.

abundance: -
v_gene: TRBV5-6
CDR3aa: CASSLRTPLQAFF

abundance: -
v_gene: TRBV9
CDR3aa: CASSAREANQPQHF

abundance: -
v_gene: TRBV10-2
CDR3aa: CASSSENQPQHF

abundance: -
v_gene: TRBV10-1
CDR3aa: CASSEDRGGNQPQHF

abundance: -
v_gene: TRBV6-1
CDR3aa: CASSETGGGYQPQHF

abundance: once
v_gene: TRBV4-1
CDR3aa: CASSQEPAGETNTQYF

abundance: -
v_gene: TRBV5-4
CDR3aa: CASRGGQGRYNEQFF

abundance: -
v_gene: TRBV7-3
CDR3aa: CASSQGSSGPSSTDTQYF

abundance: -
v_gene: TRBV5-6
CDR3aa: CASSLGTRQGNTIYF

abundance: -
v_gene: TRBV13
CDR3aa: CASSLVLGRGLGEQFF

abundance: -
v_gene: TRBV5-8
CDR3aa: CASSLGQGATGEKLFF

abundance: -
v_gene: TRBV5-6
CDR3aa: CASRSAGGDYGYTF

abundance: -
v_gene: TRBV6-1
CDR3aa: CASRGGETQYF

abundance: -
v_gene: TRBV6-1
CDR3aa: CASSEFGSSYNEQFF

abundance: -
v_gene: TRBV14
CDR3aa: CASSQDRRTGGYGGYTF

abundance: -
v_gene: TRBV2
CDR3aa: CASRAMAGGQSDTQYF

abundance: -
v_gene: TRBV3-1/TRBV3-2
CDR3aa: CASSQDTGQGVSRGLEKLFF

abundance: -
v_gene: TRBV3-1/TRBV3-2
CDR3aa: CASSQDRGTGGKETQYF